This TCR beta chain came from a study of blood T cell repertoires in COVID-19. Original handling: Amplification from reference gene primers served as the basis for estimated nucleated cell counts. This table comes from immunoSEQ multiplex PCR, and its TCRdb copy is limited to in-frame clones, with some not included. That table furnishes V, J and clone size, whereas the DNA furnished D and trimming. Of about 140,000 clones detected, 84% appear once; the ten largest clones hold 3.4%. With V trimmed by 9 bases and J by 5 bases, 8 bases remained unmatched. The CDR3 covers 13 residues. The sequenced sample consisted of PBMCs or T cells enriched from blood (not recorded which). This sequence joins TRBV12-3 or TRBV12-4 and TRBJ2-5; 8 positions agree with TRBD1. The sequence derives from a woman between 45 and 65 years old with acute COVID-19. CDR3 nucleotide sequence: TGTGCCAGTAGACAGGGGTGGCGCGAGACCCAGTACTTC. Protein sequence: CASRQGWRETQYF.